This TCR beta chain was captured in a study of T cells after somatic rescue of genetic block. Germline CDR1 reads SGHDN; CDR2 reads FVKESK. The CDR3 sequence is 12 residues long. V lost 5 bases, J lost 1 base, and 2 bases lay in between. This clone showed up just once. Sequencing was performed with immunoSEQ multiplex PCR; in TCRdb, only in-frame clones are kept and a portion is missing. Altogether tens of thousands of clones are present, 85% to 95% being singletons, with the ten largest covering about 3%. Sequenced input: peripheral blood mononuclear cells (PBMCs). The chain joins TRBV14 to TRBJ2-2; D not resolved. The TCR was taken from a man between 35 and 55 years old. The CDR3 DNA sequence: TGTGCCAGCAGCTTGAACACCGGGGAGCTGTTTTTT. It yields the protein CASSLNTGELFF.